These 20 T cell receptor beta chains were sequenced from one sample in a study of cytomegalovirus exposure and HLA in healthy donors. The PCR had 60 Vbeta and 13 Jbeta primers. Repertoires were generated with immunoSEQ multiplex PCR, while TCRdb's copy carries only in-frame clones and drops some. Among 150,000 or so clones, 75% to 85% were seen once, and the ten largest hold less than 10%. Sequencing was carried out using PBMCs. All receptors come from a man aged 25 to 45 in good health and CMV-seropositive.

The rearrangement links TRBV5-5 to TRBJ2-3; tentatively, D is TRBD2 (5 bases). V shed 0 bases and J shed 1 base, with 9 bases lying between them. CDR1 and CDR2 (germline): SGHKS, YYEKEE (reference sequence). The CDR3 extends over 15 amino acids. The CDR3 sequence: CASSLVGSGTDTQYF. Here the CDR3 DNA reads TGTGCCAGCAGCTTGGTGGGGAGTGGCACAGATACGCAGTATTTT.

This chain joins TRBV28 and TRBJ2-5; 15 nucleotides match TRBD2. Germline loops: CDR1 MDHEN, CDR2 SYDVKM. After removal of 6 bases from V and 1 base from J, the junction contained 6 bases not matched to a gene. This CDR3 contains 17 residues. CDR3 region: CASSRGLAGGSQETQYF. Written as DNA, the CDR3 is TGTGCCAGCAGCAGAGGACTAGCGGGAGGGTCCCAAGAGACCCAGTACTTC.

The chain recombines TRBV19 with TRBJ2-3; 8 bases map to TRBD2. CDR3 size: 14 residues. Germline lookup yields CDR1 LNHDA and CDR2 SQIVND (reference sequence). With V trimmed by 8 bases and J by 4 bases, 8 bases remained unmatched. The CDR3 is CASGLAGRADTQYF. CDR3 DNA sequence: TGTGCCAGTGGATTAGCGGGGAGGGCAGATACGCAGTATTTT.

V usage is TRBV2 and J usage is TRBJ2-7; perhaps TRBD1 as D (5 bases). Germline lookup yields CDR1 SNHLY and CDR2 FYNNEI. CDR3 length equals 14 residues. The CDR3 spells CARTGEDNSYEQYF. As DNA, the CDR3 is TGTGCACGTACGGGTGAGGACAACTCCTACGAGCAGTACTTC.

This clone was counted a few times. The rearrangement uses TRBV11-2 and TRBJ1-5, with TRBD1 identical over 8 bases. The CDR3 consists of 14 residues. CDR1 is SGHAT and CDR2 is FQNNGV in the germline V gene. V lost 6 bases, J lost 7 bases, and 8 bases stayed unmatched. The CDR3 DNA reads as TGTGCCAGCAGTTTGGACAGGGTCAGGCAGCCCCAGCATTTT. Its translation: CASSLDRVRQPQHF.

The chain employs TRBV2 and TRBJ2-1, with 10 positions matching TRBD1. Germline trimming cut 9 bases from V and 7 bases from J; bases unmatched to any gene: 9. Germline CDR1 SNHLY, CDR2 FYNNEI. The CDR3 extends over 14 amino acids. The CDR3 DNA is TGTGCCAGATCTAGGGGACAGGGGAGGAATGAGCAGTTCTTC. Its protein is CARSRGQGRNEQFF.

This clone was seen a single time. The chain carries TRBV5-4 and TRBJ2-3, with 7 nucleotides matching TRBD1. This CDR3 comprises 17 residues. V dropped 0 bases and J dropped 0; count of bases not matched to a gene: 7. Germline assignment: CDR1 SGHNT and CDR2 YYREEE (reference sequence). CDR3 DNA sequence: TGTGCCAGCAGCTTGGGGACAGGACCCAGTAGCACAGATACGCAGTATTTT. Encoded protein: CASSLGTGPSSTDTQYF.

The chain is built from TRBV4-3 and TRBJ2-3, with 9 bases lining up with TRBD2. The CDR3 length is 16 residues. Looked up from germline, CDR1 is LGHNA and CDR2 is YSLEER. With 0 bases clipped from V and 4 bases from J, the junction kept 5 bases outside the gene matches. The CDR3 region is CASSQEERGEADTQYF. The CDR3 bases are TGCGCCAGCAGCCAAGAGGAGCGGGGGGAGGCAGATACGCAGTATTTT.

The V and J genes are TRBV4-1 and TRBJ2-5; 11 positions match TRBD2. The CDR3 covers 15 residues. Germline V lookup: CDR1 MGHRA, CDR2 YSYEKL. The V gene end was trimmed by 1 base and the J gene end by 5 bases; junction bases not matched to a gene: 3. The CDR3 nucleotides read TGCGCCAGCAGCCAAGTAGCGGGGGGGTACGAGACCCAGTACTTC. Protein product: CASSQVAGGYETQYF.

The chain couples TRBV5-1 to TRBJ2-1; TRBD2 matches 7 bases. V gave up 0 bases and J gave up 8 bases; unmatched junction bases: 2. Germline CDR1 reads SGHRS; CDR2 reads YFSETQ. CDR3 length equals 13 residues. The CDR3, as DNA: TGCGCCAGCAGCTTGGGGGGGGGAGATGAGCAGTTCTTC. Translating gives CASSLGGGDEQFF. The complete variable domain, with remaining parts taken from reference TRBV5-1 and TRBJ2-1, reads KAGVTQTPRYLIKTRGQQVTLSCSPISGHRSVSWYQQTPGQGLQFLFEYFSETQRNKGNFPGRFSGRQFSNSRSEMNVSTLELGDSALYLCASSLGGGDEQFFGPGTRLTVL.

The V call is TRBV6-5, the J call TRBJ2-3, with 9 bases lining up with TRBD1. The V gene end was trimmed by 2 bases and the J gene end by 5 bases; junction bases not matched to a gene: 2. The CDR3 contains 14 residues. Germline assignment: CDR1 MNHEY and CDR2 SVGAGI. The CDR3 loop is CASSYDRGLDTQYF. The CDR3 bases are TGTGCCAGCAGTTACGACAGGGGGTTAGATACGCAGTATTTT.

Comments on this clone: One end of the junction varies from germline; a read error may be responsible. This chain connects TRBV7-9 to TRBJ2-7; TRBD1 is a possible D gene (5 bases). CDR1 is SEHNR, CDR2 FQNEAQ, per germline (reference sequence). The CDR3 loop spans 13 amino acids. CDR3: CSSSSAGYYEQYF. DNA of the CDR3: TGTTCCAGCAGCTCGGCAGGGTACTACGAGCAGTACTTC.

This chain joins TRBV7-2 and TRBJ1-1; D is uncertain. V was trimmed by 5 bases and J by 5 bases, leaving 12 bases between them. The germline gives CDR1 SGHTA, CDR2 FQGNSA. The CDR3 spans 13 residues. The CDR3, as DNA: TGTGCCAGCAGCATCCCCGGTGAGACTGAAGCTTTCTTT. It translates to CASSIPGETEAFF.

The table lists this clone with a count of one. V usage is TRBV5-1 and J usage is TRBJ2-3; a weak D match, TRBD2 (5 bases). CDR3 length: 14 residues. CDR1 and CDR2 from the germline V gene are SGHRS and YFSETQ. V gave up 5 bases and J gave up 4 bases, with 14 bases separating them. The DNA for the CDR3 is TGCGCCAGCAGTCTGTCCGGGAATGCAGATACGCAGTATTTT. This codes for CASSLSGNADTQYF.

The V gene is TRBV9, the J gene TRBJ2-1, with TRBD2 matching 11 bases. J lost 0 bases, V lost 4 bases, and 3 bases had no gene match. Germline V gene lookup returns CDR1 SGDLS and CDR2 YYNGEE. The CDR3 spans 16 residues. CDR3 sequence: CASSPTSGSSYNEQFF. The CDR3 DNA sequence: TGTGCCAGCAGCCCTACTAGCGGGAGCTCCTACAATGAGCAGTTCTTC.

The chain couples TRBV28 to TRBJ1-2; 11 nucleotides line up with TRBD1. CDR3 size: 15 residues. The germline gives CDR1 MDHEN, CDR2 SYDVKM. V gave up 8 bases and J gave up 5 bases; unmatched junction bases: 10. The CDR3: CASRLWTGGGYGYTF. The DNA for the CDR3 is TGTGCCAGCCGACTGTGGACAGGGGGCGGGTATGGCTACACCTTC.

This chain uses TRBV9 with TRBJ2-1; TRBD2 matches 8 bases. The germline CDR1 and CDR2 sequences are SGDLS and YYNGEE. V lost 0 bases to trimming and J lost 9 bases; unmatched junction nucleotides: 8. The CDR3 spans 15 residues. CDR3 loop: CASSVVPGGPGEQFF. CDR3 sequence (DNA): TGTGCCAGCAGCGTAGTGCCGGGAGGGCCTGGTGAGCAGTTCTTC.

V is TRBV28 and J is TRBJ2-1; the D gene is possibly TRBD2 (7 bases). V was cut by 6 bases and J by 2 bases, with 14 bases left in between. The CDR3 length is 15 residues. From germline, CDR1 is MDHEN and CDR2 SYDVKM. Written as DNA, the CDR3 is TGTGCCAGCAGACAAGGGGGGGAACCCTACAATGAGCAGTTCTTC. Translating gives CASRQGGEPYNEQFF.

This chain links TRBV21-1 with TRBJ1-2; no DNA check was done on the table's D call, TRBD1. TRBV21-1 is a pseudogene locus. CDR3 length equals 15 residues. CDR3 nucleotides: TGTGCCAGCAGCAATCGCAGGCCCCCTAACTATGGCTACACCTTC. Its protein product is CASSNRRPPNYGYTF.

A single count supports this clone. The chain is built from TRBV12-5 and TRBJ2-5, with 13 nucleotides matching TRBD2. This CDR3 spans 16 amino acids. Germline V gene sequence: CDR1 LGHNT, CDR2 FRNRAP. The ends lost 4 bases at V and 0 bases at J; junction bases unmatched: 2. CDR3 loop: CASGSGTSGNQETQYF. The CDR3 region has the DNA TGTGCTAGTGGTTCGGGGACTAGCGGGAACCAAGAGACCCAGTACTTC.